This TCR beta chain was sequenced in a study of cytomegalovirus exposure and HLA in healthy donors. On the study more broadly: Approximately 77 million unique TCRs from HLA-typed donors were held in an early release of data.

This clone was counted a single time. Its antigen is unknown. Donors in the study were healthy people who gave bone marrow. Overall study results and limits: Upon later analysis, TCR association rates were observed to vary by HLA locus, being highest for DRB1 and lowest for HLA-C.

The PCR ran on 60 Vbeta and 13 Jbeta primers. Libraries were prepared by immunoSEQ multiplex PCR; TCRdb keeps only in-frame clonotypes and omits some of them. Here the sample spans fewer than 300,000 clones, roughly 88% being singletons. This clonotype was sampled from a man between 35 and 55 years old in good health and CMV-seropositive. Source material: PBMCs.

CDR3 nucleotide sequence: TGCGCCAGCAGCTTCCAGGGGGCTCCGAACACTGAAGCTTTCTTT. Translated: CASSFQGAPNTEAFF. The genes are TRBV5-1 and TRBJ1-1; 8 bases fit TRBD1. This CDR3 is built from 15 residues. The germline gives CDR1 SGHRS, CDR2 YFSETQ. The V gene end was trimmed by 2 bases and the J gene end by 1 base; junction bases not matched to a gene: 4. Complete variable domain (other parts from reference TRBV5-1 and TRBJ1-1): KAGVTQTPRYLIKTRGQQVTLSCSPISGHRSVSWYQQTPGQGLQFLFEYFSETQRNKGNFPGRFSGRQFSNSRSEMNVSTLELGDSALYLCASSFQGAPNTEAFFGQGTRLTVV.